This TCR beta chain was documented in a study of beta chain features in type 1 diabetes. Findings and caveats of the study: Patients with type 1 diabetes carried fewer insertions and had more deletions at their VDJ junctions. The naive, central memory and Treg TCRB repertoires showed an apparent similarity that was greater among patients than among healthy donors. Patients with Type 1 diabetes showed moderately but significantly shorter TCRB CDR3s in all four CD4+ subsets. PCR, the amplification step, might favor shorter templates, equally in patients and controls.

Reverse transcription of all isolated RNA meant that expressed TCRB transcripts were sequenced. The table came from immunoSEQ multiplex PCR; TCRdb's copy has only in-frame clones and leaves some out. The table has 230,000 or so clones, 16% seen once. CDR1 is MDHEN and CDR2 is SYDVKM in the germline V gene. With 6 bases clipped from V and 9 bases from J, the junction kept 15 bases outside the gene matches. CDR3 length equals 15 residues. Remarks on this clone: The antigen is unknown.

Specimen: naive CD4+ T cells from blood. This receptor was obtained from a man aged 25 to 40 with type 1 diabetes. The chain links TRBV28 to TRBJ2-7; TRBD1 matches 9 bases. The CDR3: CASSLAGQGVSWQYF. The CDR3, as DNA: TGTGCCAGCAGCCTCGCGGGACAGGGTGTTAGCTGGCAGTACTTC. The whole variable domain, remainder taken from reference TRBV28 and TRBJ2-7, is DVKVTQSSRYLVKRTGEKVFLECVQDMDHENMFWYRQDPGLGLRLIYFSYDVKMKEKGDIPEGYSVSREKKERFSLILESASTNQTSMYLCASSLAGQGVSWQYFGPGTRLTVT.